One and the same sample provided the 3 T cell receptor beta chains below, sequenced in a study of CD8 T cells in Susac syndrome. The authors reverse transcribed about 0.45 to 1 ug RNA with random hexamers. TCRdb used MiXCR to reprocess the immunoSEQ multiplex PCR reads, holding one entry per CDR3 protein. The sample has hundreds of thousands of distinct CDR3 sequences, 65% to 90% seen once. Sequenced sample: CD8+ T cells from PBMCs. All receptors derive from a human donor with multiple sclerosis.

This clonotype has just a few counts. CDR3 coding DNA: TGTGCCAGCAGGTTACTGGAAATCCGTTACGAGCAGTACTTC. As protein: CASRLLEIRYEQYF. This chain uses TRBV6-5 with TRBJ2-7; D call uncertain. Germline loops: CDR1 MNHEY, CDR2 SVGAGI. V lost 6 bases, J lost 4 bases, and 16 bases lay in between. The CDR3 length is 14 residues.

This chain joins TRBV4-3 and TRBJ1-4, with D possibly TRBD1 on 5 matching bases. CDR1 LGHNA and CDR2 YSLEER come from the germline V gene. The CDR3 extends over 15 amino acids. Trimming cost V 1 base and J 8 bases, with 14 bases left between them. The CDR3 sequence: CASSQVGREWEKLFF. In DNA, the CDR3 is TGCGCCAGCAGCCAAGTGGGCAGGGAATGGGAAAAACTGTTTTTT.

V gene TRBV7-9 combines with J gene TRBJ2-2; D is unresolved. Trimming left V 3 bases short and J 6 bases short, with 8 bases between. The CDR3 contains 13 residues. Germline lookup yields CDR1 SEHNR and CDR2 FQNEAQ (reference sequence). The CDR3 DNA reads TGTGCCAGCAGCTTCTCGGCGGCCGGGGAGCTGTTTTTT. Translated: CASSFSAAGELFF.